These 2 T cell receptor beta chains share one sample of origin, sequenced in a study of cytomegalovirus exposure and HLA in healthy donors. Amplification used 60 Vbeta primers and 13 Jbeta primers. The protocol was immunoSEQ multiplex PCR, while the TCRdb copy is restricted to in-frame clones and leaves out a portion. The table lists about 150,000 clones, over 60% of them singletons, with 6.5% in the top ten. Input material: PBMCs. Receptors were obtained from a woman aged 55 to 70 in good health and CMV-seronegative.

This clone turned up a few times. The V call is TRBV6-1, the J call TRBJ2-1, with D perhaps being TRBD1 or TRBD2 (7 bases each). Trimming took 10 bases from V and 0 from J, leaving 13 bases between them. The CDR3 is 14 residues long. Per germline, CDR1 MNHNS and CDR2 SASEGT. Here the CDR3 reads CATRGGHSYNEQFF. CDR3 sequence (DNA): TGTGCCACCAGGGGGGGGCACTCCTACAATGAGCAGTTCTTC.

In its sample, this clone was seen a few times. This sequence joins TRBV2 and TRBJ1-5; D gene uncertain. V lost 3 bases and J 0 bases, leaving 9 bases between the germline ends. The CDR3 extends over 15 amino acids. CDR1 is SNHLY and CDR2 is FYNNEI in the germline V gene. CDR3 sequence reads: CASSDSGSSNQPQHF. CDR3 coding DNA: TGTGCCAGCAGTGACTCCGGGTCTAGCAATCAGCCCCAGCATTTT.